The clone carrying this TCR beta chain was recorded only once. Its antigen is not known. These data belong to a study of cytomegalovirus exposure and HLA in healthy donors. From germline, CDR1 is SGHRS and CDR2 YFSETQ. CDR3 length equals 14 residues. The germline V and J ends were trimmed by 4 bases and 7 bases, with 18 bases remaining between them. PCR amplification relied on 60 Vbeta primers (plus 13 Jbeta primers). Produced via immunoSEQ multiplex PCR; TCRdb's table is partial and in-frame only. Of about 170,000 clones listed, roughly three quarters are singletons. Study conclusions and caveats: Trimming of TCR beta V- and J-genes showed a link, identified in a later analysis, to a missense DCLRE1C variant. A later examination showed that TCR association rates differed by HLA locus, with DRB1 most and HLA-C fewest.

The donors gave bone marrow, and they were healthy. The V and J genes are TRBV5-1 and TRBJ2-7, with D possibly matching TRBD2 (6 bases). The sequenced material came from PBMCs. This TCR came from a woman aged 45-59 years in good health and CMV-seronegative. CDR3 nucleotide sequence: TGCGCCAGCAGCCACCCCGGAGGGCAGGGAGAGCAGTACTTC. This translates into CASSHPGGQGEQYF.